Listed below are T cell receptor beta chains from one sample, sequenced in a study of T-cell memory formation after mild COVID-19. A single record per CDR3 protein comes from TCRdb applying MiXCR to the 5' RACE reads. The sample carries 300,000 to 400,000 distinct CDR3 sequences, about 16% recorded once. The specimen sequenced was PBMCs or a T cell subset sorted from them (not recorded which). Receptors were obtained from a man in his late teens or twenties who had mild COVID-19 (a few samples of this study predate the infection). Cell type and time point are not known. CDR3s include the opening cysteine and the closing phenylalanine or tryptophan. The order of the fields is clone size, J gene, V gene, D gene, CDR3 DNA, CDR3 protein. A D gene is named only where the DNA matches it firmly. Clone size is given for some rows only: seen once, a few or many times, or a class if the clone is expanded.

clone_size: -
j_call: TRBJ2-5
v_call: TRBV29-1
d_call: TRBD2
cdr3_nt: TGCAGCGTACCGGGACTAGAGGAGACCCAGTACTTC
cdr3_aa: CSVPGLEETQYF

clone_size: -
j_call: TRBJ2-7
v_call: TRBV27
d_call: -
cdr3_nt: TGTGCCAGCAGCCCCGGGCGGCTCTACGAGCAGTACTTC
cdr3_aa: CASSPGRLYEQYF

clone_size: -
j_call: TRBJ1-1
v_call: TRBV4-1
d_call: -
cdr3_nt: TGCGCCAGCAGCCAAGATGCTGGCACTGAAGCTTTCTTT
cdr3_aa: CASSQDAGTEAFF

clone_size: -
j_call: TRBJ2-3
v_call: TRBV7-3
d_call: -
cdr3_nt: TGTGCCAGCGGTGTAGGGGGGCCAGATACGCAGTATTTT
cdr3_aa: CASGVGGPDTQYF

clone_size: few
j_call: TRBJ1-5
v_call: TRBV7-9
d_call: -
cdr3_nt: TGTGCCAGCAGCCGGGCGGCAGGGGATCAGCCCCAGCATTTT
cdr3_aa: CASSRAAGDQPQHF

clone_size: few
j_call: TRBJ2-3
v_call: TRBV6-2/TRBV6-3
d_call: -
cdr3_nt: TGTGCCAGCGGAAAAAGGACGGCCACTAGCACAGATACGCAGTATTTT
cdr3_aa: CASGKRTATSTDTQYF

clone_size: few
j_call: TRBJ2-5
v_call: TRBV9
d_call: -
cdr3_nt: TGTGCCAGCAGCGTCCAACTGGGGGGAGAGACCCAGTACTTC
cdr3_aa: CASSVQLGGETQYF

clone_size: many
j_call: TRBJ2-1
v_call: TRBV6-2/TRBV6-3
d_call: -
cdr3_nt: TGTGCCAGCAGTTTATGGGGGGCTGAGCAGTTCTTC
cdr3_aa: CASSLWGAEQFF

clone_size: few
j_call: TRBJ2-2
v_call: TRBV7-9
d_call: -
cdr3_nt: TGTGCCAGCAGCTTTAGGGGATTTAGCACCGGGGAGCTGTTTTTT
cdr3_aa: CASSFRGFSTGELFF

clone_size: few
j_call: TRBJ2-4
v_call: TRBV7-9
d_call: -
cdr3_nt: TGTGCCAGGCAGGCACTCCCAACGAACATTCAGTACTTC
cdr3_aa: CARQALPTNIQYF

clone_size: few
j_call: TRBJ2-4
v_call: TRBV6-5
d_call: TRBD1
cdr3_nt: TGTGCCAGCAGGAAACAGGGGTATGGCATTCAGTACTTC
cdr3_aa: CASRKQGYGIQYF

clone_size: many
j_call: TRBJ2-7
v_call: TRBV18
d_call: -
cdr3_nt: TGTGCCAGCTCAGCAGGGTCGATCTACGAGCAGTACTTC
cdr3_aa: CASSAGSIYEQYF

clone_size: -
j_call: TRBJ2-1
v_call: TRBV9
d_call: TRBD2
cdr3_nt: TGTGCCAGCAGCGTAGATAGCGGGGGTGCCCTCTGGGGTGAGCAGTTCTTC
cdr3_aa: CASSVDSGGALWGEQFF

clone_size: -
j_call: TRBJ2-7
v_call: TRBV6-6
d_call: -
cdr3_nt: TGTGCCAGCAGTTGGGGGGGGGGCCACTACTACGAGCAGTACTTC
cdr3_aa: CASSWGGGHYYEQYF

clone_size: many
j_call: TRBJ2-3
v_call: TRBV5-1
d_call: TRBD1
cdr3_nt: TGCGCCAGCAGCCACTCAAGGACAGGGATCACAGATACGCAGTATTTT
cdr3_aa: CASSHSRTGITDTQYF

clone_size: few
j_call: TRBJ2-5
v_call: TRBV7-9
d_call: -
cdr3_nt: TGTGCCAGCAGCTTAGACTACAGTCGGTCCGAGACCCAGTACTTC
cdr3_aa: CASSLDYSRSETQYF

clone_size: -
j_call: TRBJ1-2
v_call: TRBV7-2
d_call: -
cdr3_nt: TGTGCCAGCAGCTCCGAGCGGTTCAGTGGCTACACCTTC
cdr3_aa: CASSSERFSGYTF

clone_size: few
j_call: TRBJ2-3
v_call: TRBV4-3
d_call: TRBD2
cdr3_nt: TGCGCCAGCAGCCAAGATCGAGCGGGGGGTGGCACAGATACGCAGTATTTT
cdr3_aa: CASSQDRAGGGTDTQYF

clone_size: -
j_call: TRBJ2-7
v_call: TRBV27
d_call: TRBD1
cdr3_nt: TGTGCCAGCGGGGACAGGCTTTCCTACGAGCAGTACTTC
cdr3_aa: CASGDRLSYEQYF

clone_size: few
j_call: TRBJ2-7
v_call: TRBV28
d_call: -
cdr3_nt: TGTGCCAGCAGTTTTACGGACTACGAGCAGTACTTC
cdr3_aa: CASSFTDYEQYF

clone_size: -
j_call: TRBJ1-1
v_call: TRBV12-3/TRBV12-4
d_call: -
cdr3_nt: TGTGCCAGCAGTTTTCATATCGGGACCTACACTGAAGCTTTCTTT
cdr3_aa: CASSFHIGTYTEAFF

clone_size: few
j_call: TRBJ2-3
v_call: TRBV10-3
d_call: TRBD1
cdr3_nt: TGTGCCATCAGGGGGACAGCAAGGGCAGATACGCAGTATTTT
cdr3_aa: CAIRGTARADTQYF

clone_size: -
j_call: TRBJ2-1
v_call: TRBV5-1
d_call: TRBD1
cdr3_nt: TGCGCCAGCAGCTTGGGACAGGGGGTCAATGAGCAGTTCTTC
cdr3_aa: CASSLGQGVNEQFF